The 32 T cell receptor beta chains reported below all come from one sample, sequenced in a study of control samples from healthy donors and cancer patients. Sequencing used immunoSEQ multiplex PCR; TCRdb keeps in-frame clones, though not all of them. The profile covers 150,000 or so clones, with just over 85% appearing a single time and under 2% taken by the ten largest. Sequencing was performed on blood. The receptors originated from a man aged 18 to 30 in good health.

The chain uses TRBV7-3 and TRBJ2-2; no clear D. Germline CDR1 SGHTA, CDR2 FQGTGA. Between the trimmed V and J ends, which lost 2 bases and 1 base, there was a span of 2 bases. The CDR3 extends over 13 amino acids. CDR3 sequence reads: CASSLLNTGELFF. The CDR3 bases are TGTGCCAGCAGCTTATTGAACACCGGGGAGCTGTTTTTT.

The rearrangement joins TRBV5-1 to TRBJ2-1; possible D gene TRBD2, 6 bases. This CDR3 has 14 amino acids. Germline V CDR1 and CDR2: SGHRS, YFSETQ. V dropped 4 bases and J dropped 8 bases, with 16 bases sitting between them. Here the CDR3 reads CASSLGGRNDEQFF. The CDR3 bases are TGCGCCAGCAGCCTGGGGGGACGGAACGATGAGCAGTTCTTC.

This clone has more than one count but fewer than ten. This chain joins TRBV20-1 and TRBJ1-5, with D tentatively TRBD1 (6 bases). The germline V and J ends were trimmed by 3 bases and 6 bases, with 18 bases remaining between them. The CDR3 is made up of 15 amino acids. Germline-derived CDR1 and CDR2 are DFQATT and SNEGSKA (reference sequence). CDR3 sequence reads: CSASRKGEVGQPQHF. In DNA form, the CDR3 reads TGCAGTGCTAGTCGGAAGGGGGAGGTAGGTCAGCCCCAGCATTTT.

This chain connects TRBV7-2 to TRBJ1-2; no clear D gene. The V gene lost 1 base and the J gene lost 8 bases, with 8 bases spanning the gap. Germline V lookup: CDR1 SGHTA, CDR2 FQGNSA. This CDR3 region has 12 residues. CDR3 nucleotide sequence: TGTGCCAGCAGCTTAGTGCTGGGCGGCTACACCTTC. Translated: CASSLVLGGYTF.

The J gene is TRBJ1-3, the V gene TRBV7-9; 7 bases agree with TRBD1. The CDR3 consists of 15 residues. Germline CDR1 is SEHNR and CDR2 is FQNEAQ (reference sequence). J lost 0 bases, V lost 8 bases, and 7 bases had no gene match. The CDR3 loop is CASHEGGGSGNTIYF. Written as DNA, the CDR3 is TGTGCCAGCCACGAAGGGGGCGGCTCTGGAAACACCATATATTTT. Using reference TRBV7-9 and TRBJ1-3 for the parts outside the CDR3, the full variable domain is DTGVSQNPRHKITKRGQNVTFRCDPISEHNRLYWYRQTLGQGPEFLTYFQNEAQLEKSRLLSDRFSAERPKGSFSTLEIQRTEQGDSAMYLCASHEGGGSGNTIYFGEGSWLTVV.

The CDR3 nucleotides are TGTGCCTGGAGACAGGACCCAACTAATGAAAAACTGTTTTTT. This sequence encodes CAWRQDPTNEKLFF. The chain has TRBV30 and TRBJ1-4, with D perhaps matching TRBD1 (5 bases). Germline CDR1 GTSNPN, CDR2 SVGIG (reference sequence). The CDR3 is 14 residues long. V lost 3 bases and J lost 0, with 8 bases in between. The full variable domain, with the rest looked up from reference TRBV30 and TRBJ1-4, is SQTIHQWPATLVQPVGSPLSLECTVEGTSNPNLYWYRQAAGRGLQLLFYSVGIGQISSEVPQNLSASRPQDRQFILSSKKLLLSDSGFYLCAWRQDPTNEKLFFGSGTQLSVL.

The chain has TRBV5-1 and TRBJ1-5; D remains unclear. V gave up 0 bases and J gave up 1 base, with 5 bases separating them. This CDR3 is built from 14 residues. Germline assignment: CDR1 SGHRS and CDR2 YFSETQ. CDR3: CASSLDESNQPQHF. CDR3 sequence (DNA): TGCGCCAGCAGCTTGGACGAAAGCAATCAGCCCCAGCATTTT.

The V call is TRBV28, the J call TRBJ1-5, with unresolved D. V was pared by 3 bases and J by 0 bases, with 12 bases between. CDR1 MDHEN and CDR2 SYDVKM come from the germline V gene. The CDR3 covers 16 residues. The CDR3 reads CASSFAYGDSNQPQHF. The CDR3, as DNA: TGTGCCAGCAGTTTTGCGTATGGGGATAGCAATCAGCCCCAGCATTTT.

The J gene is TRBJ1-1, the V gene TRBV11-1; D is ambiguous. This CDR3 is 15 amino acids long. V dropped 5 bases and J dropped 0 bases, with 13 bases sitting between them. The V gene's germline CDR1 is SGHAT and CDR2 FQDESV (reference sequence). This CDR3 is CASSPETELNTEAFF. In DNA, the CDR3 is TGTGCCAGCAGCCCCGAGACGGAATTGAACACTGAAGCTTTCTTT.

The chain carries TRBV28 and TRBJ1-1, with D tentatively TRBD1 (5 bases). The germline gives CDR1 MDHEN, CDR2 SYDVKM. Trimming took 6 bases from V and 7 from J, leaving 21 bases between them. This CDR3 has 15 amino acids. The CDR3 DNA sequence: TGTGCCAGCAGGCCCTCGCAGGGAGCCGGCTTTGAAGCTTTCTTT. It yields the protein CASRPSQGAGFEAFF.

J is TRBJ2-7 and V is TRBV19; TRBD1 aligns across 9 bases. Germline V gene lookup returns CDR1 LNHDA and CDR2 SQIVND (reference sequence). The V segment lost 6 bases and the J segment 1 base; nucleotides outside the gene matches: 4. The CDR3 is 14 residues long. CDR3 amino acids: CASSWTGASYEQYF. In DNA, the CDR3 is TGTGCCAGTAGCTGGACAGGGGCTTCCTACGAGCAGTACTTC.

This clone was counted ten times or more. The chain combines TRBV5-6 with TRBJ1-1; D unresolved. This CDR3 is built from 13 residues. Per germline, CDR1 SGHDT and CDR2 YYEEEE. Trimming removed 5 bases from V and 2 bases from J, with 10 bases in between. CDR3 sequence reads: CASSRGLNTEAFF. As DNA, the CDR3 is TGTGCCAGCAGTCGGGGTCTAAACACTGAAGCTTTCTTT.

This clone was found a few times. CDR3 sequence reads: CASSSTGGLGSPLHF. The CDR3 DNA follows: TGTGCCAGCAGCTCCACAGGGGGCTTAGGGTCACCCCTCCACTTT. This chain links TRBV7-2 with TRBJ1-6, with 9 bases matching TRBD1. V was clipped by 4 bases and J by 10 bases; unmatched bases: 8. Germline CDR1 reads SGHTA; CDR2 reads FQGNSA. CDR3 length: 15 residues.

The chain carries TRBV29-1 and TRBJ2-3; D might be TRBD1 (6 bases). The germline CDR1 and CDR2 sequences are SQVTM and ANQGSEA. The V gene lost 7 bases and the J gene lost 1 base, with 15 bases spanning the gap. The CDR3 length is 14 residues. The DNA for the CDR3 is TGCAGCGGTGTGACAGGCCGGGGCACAGATACGCAGTATTTT. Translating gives CSGVTGRGTDTQYF.

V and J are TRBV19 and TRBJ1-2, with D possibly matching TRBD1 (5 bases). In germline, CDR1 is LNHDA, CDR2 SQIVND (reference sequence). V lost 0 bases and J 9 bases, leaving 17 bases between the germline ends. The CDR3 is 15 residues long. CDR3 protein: CASSIEDSPSGSYTF. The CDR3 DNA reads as TGTGCCAGTAGTATAGAAGACAGCCCCAGTGGGAGCTACACCTTC.

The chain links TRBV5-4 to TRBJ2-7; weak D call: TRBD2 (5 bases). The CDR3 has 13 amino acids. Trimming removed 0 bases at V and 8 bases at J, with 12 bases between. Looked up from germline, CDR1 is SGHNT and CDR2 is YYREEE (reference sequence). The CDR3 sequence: CASSLGGQQKQYF. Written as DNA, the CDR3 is TGTGCCAGCAGCTTGGGCGGGCAACAGAAGCAGTACTTC.

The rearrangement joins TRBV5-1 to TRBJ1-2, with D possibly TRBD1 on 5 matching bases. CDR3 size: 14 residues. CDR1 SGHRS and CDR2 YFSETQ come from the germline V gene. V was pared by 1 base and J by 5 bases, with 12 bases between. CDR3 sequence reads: CASSLRDSSYGYTF. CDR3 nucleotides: TGCGCCAGCAGCTTGAGGGACTCAAGTTATGGCTACACCTTC.

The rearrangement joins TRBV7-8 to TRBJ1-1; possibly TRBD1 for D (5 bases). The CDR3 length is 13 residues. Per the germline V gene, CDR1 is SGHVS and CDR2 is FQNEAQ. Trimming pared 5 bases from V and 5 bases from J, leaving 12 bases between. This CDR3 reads CASSRGGMTEAFF. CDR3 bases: TGTGCCAGCAGCCGGGGGGGGATGACTGAAGCTTTCTTT. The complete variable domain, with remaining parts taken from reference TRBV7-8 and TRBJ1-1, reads GAGVSQSPRYKVAKRGQDVALRCDPISGHVSLFWYQQALGQGPEFLTYFQNEAQLDKSGLPSDRFFAERPEGSVSTLKIQRTQQEDSAVYLCASSRGGMTEAFFGQGTRLTVV.

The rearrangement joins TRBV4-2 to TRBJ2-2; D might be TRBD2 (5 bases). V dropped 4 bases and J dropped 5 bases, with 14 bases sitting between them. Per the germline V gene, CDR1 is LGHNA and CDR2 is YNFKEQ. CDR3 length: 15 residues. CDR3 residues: CASSRTYDSTGELFF. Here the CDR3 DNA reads TGTGCCAGCAGCCGGACTTATGATTCTACCGGGGAGCTGTTTTTT.

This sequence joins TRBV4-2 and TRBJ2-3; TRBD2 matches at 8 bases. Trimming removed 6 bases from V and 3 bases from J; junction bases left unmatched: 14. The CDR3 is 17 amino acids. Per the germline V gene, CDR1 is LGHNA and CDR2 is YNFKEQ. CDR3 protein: CASSHNSGGALTDTQYF. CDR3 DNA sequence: TGTGCCAGCAGTCACAACTCCGGGGGGGCCTTGACAGATACGCAGTATTTT.

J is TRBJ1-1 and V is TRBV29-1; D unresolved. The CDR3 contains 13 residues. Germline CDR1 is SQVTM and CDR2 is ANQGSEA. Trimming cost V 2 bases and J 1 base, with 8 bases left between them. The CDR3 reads CSVETVTNTEAFF. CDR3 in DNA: TGCAGCGTTGAAACGGTTACGAACACTGAAGCTTTCTTT.

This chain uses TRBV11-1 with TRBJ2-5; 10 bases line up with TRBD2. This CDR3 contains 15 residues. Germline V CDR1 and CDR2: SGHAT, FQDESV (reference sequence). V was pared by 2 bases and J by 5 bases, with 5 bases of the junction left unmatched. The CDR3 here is CASSLLAGDRETQYF. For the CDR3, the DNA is TGTGCCAGCAGCTTACTAGCGGGGGACCGGGAGACCCAGTACTTC.

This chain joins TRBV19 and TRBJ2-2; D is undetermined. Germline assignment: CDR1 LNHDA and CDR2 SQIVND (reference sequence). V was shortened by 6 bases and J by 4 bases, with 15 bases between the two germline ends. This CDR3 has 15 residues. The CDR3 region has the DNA TGTGCCAGTAGACCACTTGACTCCCCCACCGGGGAGCTGTTTTTT. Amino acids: CASRPLDSPTGELFF.

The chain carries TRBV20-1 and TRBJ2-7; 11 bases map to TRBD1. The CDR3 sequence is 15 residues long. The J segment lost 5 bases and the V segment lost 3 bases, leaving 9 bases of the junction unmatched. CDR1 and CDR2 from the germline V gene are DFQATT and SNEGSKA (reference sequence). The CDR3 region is CSASSPGTGGNEQYF. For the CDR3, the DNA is TGCAGTGCTAGTTCCCCCGGGACAGGGGGAAACGAGCAGTACTTC.

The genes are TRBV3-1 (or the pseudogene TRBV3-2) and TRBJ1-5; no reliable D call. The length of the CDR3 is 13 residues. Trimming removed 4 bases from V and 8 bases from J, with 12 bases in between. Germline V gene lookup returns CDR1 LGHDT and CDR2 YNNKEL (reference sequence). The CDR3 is CASSRELNKPQHF. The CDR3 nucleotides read TGTGCCAGCAGCCGAGAACTCAACAAGCCCCAGCATTTT.

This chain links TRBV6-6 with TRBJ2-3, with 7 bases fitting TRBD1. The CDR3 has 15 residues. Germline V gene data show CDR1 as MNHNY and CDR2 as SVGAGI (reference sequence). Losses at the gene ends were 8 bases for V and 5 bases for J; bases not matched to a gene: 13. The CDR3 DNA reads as TGTGCCAGCCAAGGGGACAGCCGGGGAGAAGATACGCAGTATTTT. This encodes CASQGDSRGEDTQYF.

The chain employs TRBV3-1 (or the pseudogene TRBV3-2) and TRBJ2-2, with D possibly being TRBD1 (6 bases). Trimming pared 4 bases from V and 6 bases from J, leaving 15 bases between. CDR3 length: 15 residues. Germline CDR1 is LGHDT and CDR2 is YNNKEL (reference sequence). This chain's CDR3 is CASSLPTRGPGELFF. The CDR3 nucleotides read TGTGCCAGCAGCCTACCAACCAGGGGACCCGGGGAGCTGTTTTTT.

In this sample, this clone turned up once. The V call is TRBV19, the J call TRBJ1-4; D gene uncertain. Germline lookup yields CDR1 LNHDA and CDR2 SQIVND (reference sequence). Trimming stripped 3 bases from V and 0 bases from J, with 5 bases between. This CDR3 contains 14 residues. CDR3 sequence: CASSINPTNEKLFF. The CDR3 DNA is TGTGCCAGTAGTATCAATCCAACTAATGAAAAACTGTTTTTT. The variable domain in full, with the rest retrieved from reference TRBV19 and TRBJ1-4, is DGGITQSPKYLFRKEGQNVTLSCEQNLNHDAMYWYRQDPGQGLRLIYYSQIVNDFQKGDIAEGYSVSREKKESFPLTVTSAQKNPTAFYLCASSINPTNEKLFFGSGTQLSVL.

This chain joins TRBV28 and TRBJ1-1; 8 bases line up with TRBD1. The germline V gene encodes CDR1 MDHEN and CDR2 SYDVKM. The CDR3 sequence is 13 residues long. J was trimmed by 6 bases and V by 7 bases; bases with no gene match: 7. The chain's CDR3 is CASTRGRGPEAFF. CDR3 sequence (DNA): TGTGCCAGCACCAGGGGGCGCGGGCCTGAAGCTTTCTTT.

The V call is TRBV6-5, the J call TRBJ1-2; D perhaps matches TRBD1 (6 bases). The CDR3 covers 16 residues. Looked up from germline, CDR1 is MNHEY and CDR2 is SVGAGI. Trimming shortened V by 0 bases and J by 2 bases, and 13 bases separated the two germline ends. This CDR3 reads CASSYSRRGDNYGYTF. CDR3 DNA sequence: TGTGCCAGCAGTTACTCTCGGAGGGGGGACAACTATGGCTACACCTTC.

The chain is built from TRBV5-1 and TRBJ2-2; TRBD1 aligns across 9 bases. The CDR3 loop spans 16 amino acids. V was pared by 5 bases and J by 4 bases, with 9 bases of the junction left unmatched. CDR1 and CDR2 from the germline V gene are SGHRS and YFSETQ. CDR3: CASREYPGQGTGELFF. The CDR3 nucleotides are TGCGCCAGCAGAGAATATCCGGGACAGGGCACCGGGGAGCTGTTTTTT.

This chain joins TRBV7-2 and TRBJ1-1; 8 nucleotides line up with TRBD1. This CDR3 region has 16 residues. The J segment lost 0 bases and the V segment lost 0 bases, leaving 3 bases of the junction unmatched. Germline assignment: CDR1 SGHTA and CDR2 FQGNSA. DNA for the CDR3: TGTGCCAGCAGCTTAGCGTTGGACAGGGTGAACACTGAAGCTTTCTTT. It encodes CASSLALDRVNTEAFF.